This TCR beta chain appears in the sequencing data of a study of patients and donors after allogeneic stem cell transplantation (dated by TCRdb to the early 2020s). Library preparation used RT-PCR. The sequencer listed for this sample is NextSeq 550. In TCRdb, the public reads were trimmed at Q25 with fastp and aligned with MiXCR, with productive beta chains retained. Records with the same CDR3 protein are collapsed into one entry carrying the most frequent genes and DNA. This sample gives 410,000 or so distinct CDR3 sequences in total; around 15% of them show up just once. Just over 7% of the sample lies in the top ten. Relative to germline, V is missing 6 bases and J is missing 3 bases, with 8 bases of the junction outside any gene match. The CDR3 numbers 15 residues from cysteine through phenylalanine. Just CDR3 DNA is preserved here, 45 bases in frame from base 1. According to the germline V gene, CDR1 reads MNHNS and CDR2 reads SASEGT.

Notes on this clonotype: Its antigen specificity is not known. No qualities accompany the bases; no much larger clone lies one base away.

The clonotype comes from a human donor who was either an allogeneic HSCT recipient or a stem cell or donor lymphocyte infusion donor (not recorded which). It is not recorded whose cells these are; they may come from a transplant donor. The sequenced sample was blood, either unsorted or a sorted T cell fraction (not recorded which). The rearranged chain carries TRBV6-1 and TRBJ1-1; a stretch of 9 junction bases matches TRBD1. Here the CDR3 is given as CASRTPDRGDTEAFF. The nucleotide sequence reads TGTGCCAGCAGAACACCGGACAGGGGTGACACTGAAGCTTTCTTT.